The clone carrying this T cell receptor beta chain was picked up many times. The source of the sample is a study of CD8 T cells in ankylosing spondylitis. Germline-derived CDR1 and CDR2 are MNHNS and SASEGT. CDR3 length: 14 residues. V lost 5 bases and J 4 bases, leaving 12 bases between the germline ends. TCRdb ran MiXCR on the 5' RACE reads and lists one entry per CDR3 protein. This table has 300,000 to 350,000 distinct CDR3 sequences, around 10% appearing once. The sample consisted of blood, either unsorted or a sorted T cell fraction (not recorded which). The clonotype originates from a female donor with ankylosing spondylitis or in good health (not recorded which). The rearrangement joins TRBV6-1 to TRBJ2-1; possible D gene TRBD1, 5 bases. The CDR3 nucleotides are TGTGCCAGCAGTCCCCCTAGGGGTTACAATGAGCAGTTCTTC. It is translated as CASSPPRGYNEQFF.